These 27 T cell receptor beta chains originate from one sample sequenced in a study of cytomegalovirus exposure and HLA in healthy donors. It was with 60 Vbeta and 13 Jbeta primers that the PCR ran. Sequencing used immunoSEQ multiplex PCR; TCRdb keeps in-frame clones, though not all of them. Found here are about 130,000 clones, 80% of them singletons; the top ten hold 8.9%. What was sequenced was PBMCs. The receptors were sampled from a man under 40 in good health and CMV-seropositive.

The gene calls are TRBV5-4 and TRBJ1-2; D is ambiguous. The CDR3 extends over 13 amino acids. Looked up from germline, CDR1 is SGHNT and CDR2 is YYREEE (reference sequence). Trimming took off 0 bases at V and 4 bases at J, with 7 bases between the two ends. CDR3 nucleotide sequence: TGTGCCAGCAGCTTGGCAGGTACCTATGGCTACACCTTC. This translates into CASSLAGTYGYTF. The full variable domain, rest sourced from reference TRBV5-4 and TRBJ1-2, is ETGVTQSPTHLIKTRGQQVTLRCSSQSGHNTVSWYQQALGQGPQFIFQYYREEENGRGNFPPRFSGLQFPNYSSELNVNALELDDSALYLCASSLAGTYGYTFGSGTRLTVV.

J is TRBJ2-7 and V is TRBV27, with 8 bases lining up with TRBD1. V shed 5 bases, J shed 3 bases, and the junction held 6 bases outside the gene matches. This CDR3 has 14 residues. Germline V CDR1 and CDR2: MNHEY, SMNVEV (reference sequence). As DNA, the CDR3 is TGTGCCAGCAGTCCCACCGGACAGGGCTACGAGCAGTACTTC. Translation gives CASSPTGQGYEQYF.

This clone came up a few times. The chain is built from TRBV11-2 and TRBJ2-2; 11 bases are a match to TRBD2. The V gene's germline CDR1 is SGHAT and CDR2 FQNNGV. The CDR3 consists of 19 residues. J lost 6 bases, V lost 7 bases, and 19 bases had no gene match. The CDR3, as DNA: TGTGCCAGCACCAAGACGGGACTAGCGGCAATAAGGTCGTCCGGGGAGCTGTTTTTT. Translating it yields CASTKTGLAAIRSSGELFF.

The rearrangement uses TRBV5-1 and TRBJ1-1, with D possibly being TRBD1 (5 bases). The CDR3 runs 16 residues. Germline V gives CDR1 SGHRS, CDR2 YFSETQ. Trimming removed 9 bases at V and 4 bases at J, with 25 bases between. This CDR3 is CAIPRRRTLLGTEAFF. The CDR3 coding sequence is TGCGCCATCCCTCGAAGGCGGACACTCTTAGGCACTGAAGCTTTCTTT.

The gene calls are TRBV27 and TRBJ1-1; the D gene is possibly TRBD1 (6 bases). The V gene's germline CDR1 is MNHEY and CDR2 SMNVEV (reference sequence). The length of the CDR3 is 15 residues. The germline V and J ends were trimmed by 2 bases and 3 bases, with 13 bases remaining between them. The CDR3 spells CASSLIGTSYTEAFF. The DNA for the CDR3 is TGTGCCAGCAGTTTAATCGGGACATCGTACACTGAAGCTTTCTTT.

Note on this clone: Germline is not matched at one junction end, which may reflect a read error. The chain carries TRBV2 and TRBJ2-1; TRBD1 matches 8 bases. Germline V gives CDR1 SNHLY, CDR2 FYNNEI. This CDR3 contains 12 residues. CDR3 amino acids: CASGQTDRAWLF. The CDR3 DNA reads as TGTGCCAGCGGTCAAACGGACAGGGCTTGGCTCTTC. Drawing the rest from reference TRBV2 and TRBJ2-1, the complete variable domain is EPEVTQTPSHQVTQMGQEVILRCVPISNHLYFYWYRQILGQKVEFLVSFYNNEISEKSEIFDDQFSVERPDGSNFTLKIRSTKLEDSAMYFCASGQTDRAWLFGPGTRLTVL.

The rearrangement links TRBV7-9 to TRBJ1-6; 9 bases agree with TRBD1. The ends lost 4 bases at V and 7 bases at J; junction bases unmatched: 8. The CDR3 is 16 amino acids. Germline CDR1 is SEHNR and CDR2 is FQNEAQ (reference sequence). CDR3 bases: TGTGCCAGCAGCTCACAGCTGACAGGGGGGAATTCACCCCTCCACTTT. It yields the protein CASSSQLTGGNSPLHF.

This chain uses TRBV7-2 with TRBJ2-7; weak D call: TRBD1 (5 bases). V gave up 0 bases and J gave up 5 bases, with 11 bases separating them. The CDR3 extends over 14 amino acids. The germline CDR1 and CDR2 sequences are SGHTA and FQGNSA. The CDR3 region is CASSLARQSDEQYF. CDR3 sequence (DNA): TGTGCCAGCAGCTTAGCCCGACAGTCGGACGAGCAGTACTTC.

The V call is TRBV5-1, the J call TRBJ1-4; D may be TRBD1 (6 bases). Trimming pared 4 bases from V and 0 bases from J, leaving 16 bases between. The V gene's germline CDR1 is SGHRS and CDR2 YFSETQ. The CDR3 is 17 amino acids. The CDR3 region is CASSHTGTTATNEKLFF. CDR3 DNA: TGCGCCAGCAGCCATACCGGGACAACTGCAACTAATGAAAAACTGTTTTTT.

As for this clone: An end of the junction differs from the germline gene, which may be a read error. The chain uses TRBV5-1 and TRBJ2-2; D is unclear. The germline CDR1 and CDR2 sequences are SGHRS and YFSETQ. CDR3 size: 14 residues. The CDR3 coding sequence is TGCGCCAGCAGCTTGACGGTGAACAGCGGGGAGCTGTTTTTT. It codes for CASSLTVNSGELFF.

This chain connects TRBV11-2 to TRBJ2-5, with 7 bases matching TRBD2. The CDR3 is made up of 16 amino acids. The junction had 11 bases not matched to a gene; V was cut back by 0 bases and J by 7 bases. CDR1 is SGHAT and CDR2 is FQNNGV in the germline V gene. In nucleotides, the CDR3 is TGTGCCAGCAGCTTAGACCGGGGGGTCGACCGAAGGACCCAGTACTTC. Translating it yields CASSLDRGVDRRTQYF.

The chain recombines TRBV29-1 with TRBJ1-2; weak D call: TRBD1 (5 bases). The CDR3 extends over 12 amino acids. The ends were cut back, 5 bases at V and 3 bases at J, with 10 bases in the middle. The germline gives CDR1 SQVTM, CDR2 ANQGSEA. The CDR3 protein is CSVRGVHYGYTF. CDR3 in DNA: TGCAGCGTTCGGGGGGTGCACTATGGCTACACCTTC.

The chain couples TRBV19 to TRBJ1-1; a possible D gene is TRBD1 (5 bases). Trimming removed 5 bases at V and 6 bases at J, with 10 bases between. The CDR3 contains 12 residues. In germline, CDR1 is LNHDA, CDR2 SQIVND (reference sequence). The CDR3 bases are TGTGCCAGTAGTGCCGCAGGGTCTGAAGCTTTCTTT. Translating it yields CASSAAGSEAFF.

The genes are TRBV18 and TRBJ1-6; 8 bases agree with TRBD1. Germline CDR1 reads KGHSH; CDR2 reads LQKENI. CDR3 length: 15 amino acids. The V segment lost 0 bases and the J segment 5 bases; nucleotides outside the gene matches: 0. CDR3: CASSPPGQDNSPLHF. CDR3 bases: TGTGCCAGCTCACCACCGGGACAGGATAATTCACCCCTCCACTTT.

This clone appeared a few times. Here the CDR3 reads CASGPLGAGDSYEQYF. CDR3 DNA: TGTGCCAGCGGGCCTCTAGGAGCGGGGGATTCCTACGAGCAGTACTTC. The V gene is TRBV5-6, the J gene TRBJ2-7; 8 positions match TRBD2. This CDR3 region has 16 residues. The germline CDR1 and CDR2 sequences are SGHDT and YYEEEE. Trimming took 7 bases from V and 1 from J; bases not matched to a gene: 13.

The chain combines TRBV6-5 with TRBJ1-1; TRBD1 matches 9 bases. V dropped 6 bases and J dropped 1; count of bases not matched to a gene: 6. Germline CDR1 MNHEY, CDR2 SVGAGI. The CDR3 is made up of 15 amino acids. CDR3 sequence reads: CASRYRGHGNTEAFF. The CDR3 nucleotides read TGTGCCAGCAGATACAGGGGGCATGGGAACACTGAAGCTTTCTTT.

The chain combines TRBV19 with TRBJ2-2, with D possibly being TRBD1 (6 bases). V was cut by 10 bases and J by 0 bases, with 12 bases left in between. Germline V CDR1 and CDR2: LNHDA, SQIVND (reference sequence). This CDR3 is 14 amino acids long. The CDR3 DNA follows: TGTGCCACCAGGGGAACCTCGAACACCGGGGAGCTGTTTTTT. This codes for CATRGTSNTGELFF.

This chain connects TRBV6-5 to TRBJ1-2; D is ambiguous. CDR1 is MNHEY, CDR2 SVGAGI, per germline. V was pared by 9 bases and J by 3 bases, with 11 bases between. The CDR3 covers 12 residues. In nucleotides, the CDR3 is TGTGCCAGTAAATCCCAGGACTATGGCTACACCTTC. Encoded protein: CASKSQDYGYTF.

This clone was picked up a small number of times. CDR3: CASGAEESSYNEQFF. The CDR3 DNA sequence: TGCGCCAGCGGAGCCGAGGAAAGCTCCTACAATGAGCAGTTCTTC. The chain employs TRBV5-1 and TRBJ2-1; D remains ambiguous. This CDR3 contains 15 residues. CDR1 SGHRS and CDR2 YFSETQ come from the germline V gene. The ends were cut back, 7 bases at V and 0 bases at J, with 14 bases in the middle. Variable domain in full (rest from reference TRBV5-1 and TRBJ2-1): KAGVTQTPRYLIKTRGQQVTLSCSPISGHRSVSWYQQTPGQGLQFLFEYFSETQRNKGNFPGRFSGRQFSNSRSEMNVSTLELGDSALYLCASGAEESSYNEQFFGPGTRLTVL.

The chain combines TRBV9 with TRBJ1-2; TRBD1 aligns across 7 bases. J gave up 8 bases and V 0 bases, and 4 bases lay outside the gene matches. Germline V lookup: CDR1 SGDLS, CDR2 YYNGEE. The CDR3 sequence is 13 residues long. CDR3 sequence: CASSVDRGRGYTF. CDR3 nucleotide sequence: TGTGCCAGCAGCGTAGACAGGGGACGGGGCTACACCTTC.

A single count supports this clone. The chain has TRBV7-8 and TRBJ2-1, with 8 bases identical to TRBD1. The germline CDR1 and CDR2 sequences are SGHVS and FQNEAQ. V lost 4 bases and J lost 7; bases outside the gene matches: 9. This CDR3 spans 15 amino acids. Here the CDR3 DNA reads TGTGCCAGCAGCTCCAGGGGGCGCGGATGGAATGAGCAGTTCTTC. This translates into CASSSRGRGWNEQFF.

The chain uses TRBV4-1 and TRBJ2-3; 11 bases line up with TRBD2. The V gene end was trimmed by 2 bases and the J gene end by 6 bases; junction bases not matched to a gene: 10. The CDR3 runs to 17 residues. Germline lookup yields CDR1 MGHRA and CDR2 YSYEKL. In DNA, the CDR3 is TGCGCCAGCAGCCAAACTAGCGGGGGTTACCTGGGGGATACGCAGTATTTT. Its translation is CASSQTSGGYLGDTQYF.

The chain uses TRBV27 and TRBJ2-5, with D possibly matching TRBD1 (5 bases). CDR3 size: 16 residues. V shed 4 bases and J shed 3 bases, with 18 bases lying between them. The germline V gene encodes CDR1 MNHEY and CDR2 SMNVEV (reference sequence). In DNA form, the CDR3 reads TGTGCCAGCAGTTCCTCCGACCTAACAGGAGAAGAGACCCAGTACTTC. Protein sequence: CASSSSDLTGEETQYF.

The chain joins TRBV19 to TRBJ1-5; D is unclear. CDR1 and CDR2 from the germline V gene are LNHDA and SQIVND (reference sequence). Trimming stripped 0 bases from V and 5 bases from J, with 5 bases between. The CDR3 runs to 13 residues. The CDR3 nucleotides read TGTGCCAGTAGTATAGAATTCGATCAGCCCCAGCATTTT. Encoded protein: CASSIEFDQPQHF.

The gene calls are TRBV2 and TRBJ1-1; D is possibly TRBD1 (6 bases). Germline V gene data show CDR1 as SNHLY and CDR2 as FYNNEI. Between the trimmed V and J ends, which lost 2 bases and 3 bases, there was a span of 10 bases. The CDR3 loop spans 14 amino acids. The CDR3 sequence: CASSEWGRDTEAFF. CDR3 sequence (DNA): TGTGCCAGCAGTGAATGGGGGCGGGACACTGAAGCTTTCTTT.

CDR3 sequence reads: CSAGQGSEQYF. The CDR3 bases are TGCAGTGCTGGACAGGGAAGCGAGCAGTACTTC. The rearrangement links TRBV20-1 to TRBJ2-7, with 8 bases aligning to TRBD1. Germline V lookup: CDR1 DFQATT, CDR2 SNEGSKA (reference sequence). J gave up 6 bases and V 5 bases, and 3 bases lay outside the gene matches. This CDR3 spans 11 amino acids.

This chain links TRBV5-1 with TRBJ1-4; D remains unclear. The CDR3 length is 15 residues. Germline CDR1 and CDR2: SGHRS and YFSETQ. The germline V and J ends were trimmed by 0 bases and 8 bases, with 14 bases remaining between them. This chain's CDR3 is CASSLGPARMEKLFF. The CDR3 DNA reads as TGCGCCAGCAGCTTGGGGCCTGCTCGCATGGAAAAACTGTTTTTT.